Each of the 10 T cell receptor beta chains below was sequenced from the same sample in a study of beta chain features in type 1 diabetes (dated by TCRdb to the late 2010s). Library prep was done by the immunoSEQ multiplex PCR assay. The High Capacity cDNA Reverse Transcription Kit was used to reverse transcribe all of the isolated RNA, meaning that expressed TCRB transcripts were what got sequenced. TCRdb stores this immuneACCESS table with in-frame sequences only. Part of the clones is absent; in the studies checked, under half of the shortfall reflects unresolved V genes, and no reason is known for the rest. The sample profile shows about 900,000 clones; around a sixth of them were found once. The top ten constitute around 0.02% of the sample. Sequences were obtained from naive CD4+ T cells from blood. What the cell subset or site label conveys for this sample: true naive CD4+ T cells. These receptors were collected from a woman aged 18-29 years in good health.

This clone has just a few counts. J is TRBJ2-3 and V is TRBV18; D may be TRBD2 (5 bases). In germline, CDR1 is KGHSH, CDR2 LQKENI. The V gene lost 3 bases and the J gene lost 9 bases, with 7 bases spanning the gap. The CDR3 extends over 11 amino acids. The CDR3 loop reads CASSPPGTQYF. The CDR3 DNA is TGTGCCAGCTCACCGCCGGGGACGCAGTATTTT.

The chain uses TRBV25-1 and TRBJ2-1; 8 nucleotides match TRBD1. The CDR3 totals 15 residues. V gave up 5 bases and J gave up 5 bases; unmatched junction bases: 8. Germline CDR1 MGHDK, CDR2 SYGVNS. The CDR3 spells CASSPPGQEDNEQFF. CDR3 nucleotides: TGTGCCAGCAGTCCTCCGGGACAGGAGGACAATGAGCAGTTCTTC.

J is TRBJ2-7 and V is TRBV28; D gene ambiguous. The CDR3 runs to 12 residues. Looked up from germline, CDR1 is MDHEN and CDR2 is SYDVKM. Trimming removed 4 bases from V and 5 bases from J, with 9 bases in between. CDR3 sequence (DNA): TGTGCCAGCAGTTCCTACCCTAACGAGCAGTACTTC. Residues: CASSSYPNEQYF.

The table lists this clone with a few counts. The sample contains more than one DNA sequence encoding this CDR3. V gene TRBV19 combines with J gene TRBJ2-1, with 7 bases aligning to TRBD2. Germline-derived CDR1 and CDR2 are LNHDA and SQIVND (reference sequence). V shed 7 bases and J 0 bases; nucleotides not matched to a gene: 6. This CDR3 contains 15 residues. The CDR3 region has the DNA TGTGCCAGTACCCCTAGCGGAAGCTCCTACAATGAGCAGTTCTTC. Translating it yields CASTPSGSSYNEQFF.

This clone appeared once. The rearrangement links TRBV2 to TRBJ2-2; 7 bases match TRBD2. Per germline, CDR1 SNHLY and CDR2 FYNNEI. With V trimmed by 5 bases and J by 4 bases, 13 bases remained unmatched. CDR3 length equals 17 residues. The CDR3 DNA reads TGTGCCAGCAGTCCATGGGGGGGTGGTTATATCACCGGGGAGCTGTTTTTT. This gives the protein CASSPWGGGYITGELFF.

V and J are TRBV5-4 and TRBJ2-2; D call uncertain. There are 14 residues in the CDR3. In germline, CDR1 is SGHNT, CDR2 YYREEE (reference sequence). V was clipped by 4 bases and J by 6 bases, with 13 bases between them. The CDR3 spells CASSAGPGPGELFF. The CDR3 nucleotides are TGTGCCAGCAGCGCTGGGCCAGGCCCCGGGGAGCTGTTTTTT.

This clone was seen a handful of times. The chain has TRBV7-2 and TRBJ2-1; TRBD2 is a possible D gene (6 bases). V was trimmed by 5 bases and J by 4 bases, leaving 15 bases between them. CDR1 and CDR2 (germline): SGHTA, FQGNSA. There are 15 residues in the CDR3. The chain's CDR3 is CASSLEGLVYNEQFF. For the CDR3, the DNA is TGTGCCAGCAGCCTGGAGGGGCTTGTATACAATGAGCAGTTCTTC.

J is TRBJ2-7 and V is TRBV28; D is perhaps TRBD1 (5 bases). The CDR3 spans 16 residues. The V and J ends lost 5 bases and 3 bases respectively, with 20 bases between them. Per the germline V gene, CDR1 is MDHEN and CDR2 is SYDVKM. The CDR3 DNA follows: TGTGCCAGCAGTCCCAACCCTGGACAAGGAGTCTACGAGCAGTACTTC. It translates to CASSPNPGQGVYEQYF.

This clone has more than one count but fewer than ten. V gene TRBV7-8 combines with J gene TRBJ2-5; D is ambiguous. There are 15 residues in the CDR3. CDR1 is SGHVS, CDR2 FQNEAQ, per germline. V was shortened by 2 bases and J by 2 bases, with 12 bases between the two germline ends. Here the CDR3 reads CASSLSRLPQETQYF. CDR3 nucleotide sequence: TGTGCCAGCAGCTTATCCCGGCTACCTCAAGAGACCCAGTACTTC.

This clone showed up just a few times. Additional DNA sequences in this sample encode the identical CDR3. The CDR3 nucleotides are TGCGCCAGCAGCGTGGGAGGCTACGAGCAGTACTTC. Its protein product is CASSVGGYEQYF. V usage is TRBV5-1 and J usage is TRBJ2-7, with D maybe TRBD2 (6 bases). V was shortened by 4 bases and J by 3 bases, with 8 bases between the two germline ends. Germline CDR1 reads SGHRS; CDR2 reads YFSETQ. The CDR3 consists of 12 residues.